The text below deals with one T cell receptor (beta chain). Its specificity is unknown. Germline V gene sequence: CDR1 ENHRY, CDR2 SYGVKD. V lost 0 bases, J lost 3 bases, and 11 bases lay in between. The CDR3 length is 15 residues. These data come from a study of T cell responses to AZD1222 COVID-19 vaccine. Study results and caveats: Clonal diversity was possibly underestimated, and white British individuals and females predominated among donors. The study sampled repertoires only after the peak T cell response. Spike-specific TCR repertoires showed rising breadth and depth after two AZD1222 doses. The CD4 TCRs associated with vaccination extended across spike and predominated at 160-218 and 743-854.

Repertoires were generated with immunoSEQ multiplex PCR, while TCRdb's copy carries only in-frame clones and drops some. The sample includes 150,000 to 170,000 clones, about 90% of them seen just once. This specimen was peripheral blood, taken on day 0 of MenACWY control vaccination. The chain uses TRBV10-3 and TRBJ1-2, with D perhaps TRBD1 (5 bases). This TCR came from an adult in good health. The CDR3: CAISESVLGDYGYTF. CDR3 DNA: TGTGCCATCAGTGAGTCGGTCCTAGGGGACTATGGCTACACCTTC.